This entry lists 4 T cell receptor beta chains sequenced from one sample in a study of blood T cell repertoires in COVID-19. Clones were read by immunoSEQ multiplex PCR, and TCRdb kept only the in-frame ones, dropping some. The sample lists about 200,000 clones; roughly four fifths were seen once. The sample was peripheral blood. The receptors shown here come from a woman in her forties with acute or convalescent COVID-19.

The chain's CDR3 is CASSDRGRGDTQYF. The CDR3 DNA reads as TGTGCCAGTAGTGACAGGGGGCGGGGGGATACGCAGTATTTT. The chain carries TRBV19 and TRBJ2-3; TRBD1 matches at 10 bases. The V segment lost 5 bases and the J segment 6 bases; nucleotides outside the gene matches: 5. This CDR3 has 14 residues. Germline values: CDR1 LNHDA, CDR2 SQIVND (reference sequence). Full variable domain (missing parts from reference TRBV19 and TRBJ2-3): DGGITQSPKYLFRKEGQNVTLSCEQNLNHDAMYWYRQDPGQGLRLIYYSQIVNDFQKGDIAEGYSVSREKKESFPLTVTSAQKNPTAFYLCASSDRGRGDTQYFGPGTRLTVL.

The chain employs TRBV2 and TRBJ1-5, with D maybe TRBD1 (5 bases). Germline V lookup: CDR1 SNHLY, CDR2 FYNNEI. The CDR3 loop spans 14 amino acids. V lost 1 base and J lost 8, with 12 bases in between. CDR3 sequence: CASSEGQGLEPQHF. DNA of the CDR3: TGTGCCAGCAGTGAAGGGCAGGGCCTCGAGCCCCAGCATTTT.

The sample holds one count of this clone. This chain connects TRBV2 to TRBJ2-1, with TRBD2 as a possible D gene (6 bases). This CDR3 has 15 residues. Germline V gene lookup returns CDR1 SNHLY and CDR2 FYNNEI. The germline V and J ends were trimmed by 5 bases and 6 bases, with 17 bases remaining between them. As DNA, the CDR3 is TGTGCCAGCAGTCGATCGTTAGCGGTAGGCAATGAGCAGTTCTTC. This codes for CASSRSLAVGNEQFF. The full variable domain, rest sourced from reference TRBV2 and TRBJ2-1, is EPEVTQTPSHQVTQMGQEVILRCVPISNHLYFYWYRQILGQKVEFLVSFYNNEISEKSEIFDDQFSVERPDGSNFTLKIRSTKLEDSAMYFCASSRSLAVGNEQFFGPGTRLTVL.

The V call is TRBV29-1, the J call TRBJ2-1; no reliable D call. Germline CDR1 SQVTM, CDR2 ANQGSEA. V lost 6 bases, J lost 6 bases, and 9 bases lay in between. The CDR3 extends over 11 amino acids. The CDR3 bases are TGCAGCGTGGAGAATCGCAATGAGCAGTTCTTC. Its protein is CSVENRNEQFF.